Each of the 8 T cell receptor beta chains below was sequenced from the same sample in a study of T cell repertoires in cytomegalovirus infection. TCRdb recomputed calls from the reads with MiXCR, one row per CDR3 protein. The data hold 290,000 or so distinct CDR3 sequences, with roughly a tenth observed a single time. The source material was PBMCs. All receptors derive from a human donor in good health (CMV status not recorded). Some clones in this sample may be carry-over from other donors' samples.

This clonotype occurred many times. The chain links TRBV24-1 to TRBJ2-5; TRBD2 matches 12 bases. The CDR3 totals 17 residues. Germline trimming cut 9 bases from V and 5 bases from J; bases unmatched to any gene: 15. From germline, CDR1 is KGHDR and CDR2 SFDVKD. CDR3 nucleotides: TGTGCCACCGCCGGGGAGGGACTAGCGGGTAGGACGGAGACCCAGTACTTC. This sequence encodes CATAGEGLAGRTETQYF.

The sample holds many counts of this clonotype. The rearrangement links TRBV5-5 to TRBJ2-1; D not certain. V lost 5 bases and J lost 8, with 20 bases in between. This CDR3 is built from 15 residues. Germline values: CDR1 SGHKS, CDR2 YYEKEE (reference sequence). CDR3 sequence: CASSLTPDLHHEQFF. The DNA of the CDR3 is TGTGCCAGCAGTTTGACTCCGGACCTCCATCATGAGCAGTTCTTC.

The chain is built from TRBV20-1 and TRBJ2-1, with D perhaps matching TRBD1 (5 bases). V gave up 6 bases and J gave up 0 bases, with 18 bases separating them. The length of the CDR3 is 16 residues. The germline CDR1 and CDR2 sequences are DFQATT and SNEGSKA (reference sequence). This chain's CDR3 is CSAYLQGFSSYNEQFF. In DNA form, the CDR3 reads TGCAGTGCGTACCTTCAGGGTTTTAGCTCCTACAATGAGCAGTTCTTC.

This clonotype showed up many times. This chain links TRBV9 with TRBJ1-5, with 9 bases that match TRBD1. This CDR3 is 15 amino acids long. From germline, CDR1 is SGDLS and CDR2 YYNGEE. V dropped 3 bases and J dropped 4; count of bases not matched to a gene: 5. CDR3 protein: CASSADGTGNQPQHF. CDR3 nucleotide sequence: TGTGCCAGCAGCGCGGATGGGACAGGGAATCAGCCCCAGCATTTT.

In its sample, this clonotype was seen many times. The chain joins TRBV6-1 to TRBJ2-2; 7 nucleotides line up with TRBD1. The junction had 9 bases not matched to a gene; V was cut back by 6 bases and J by 2 bases. The germline CDR1 and CDR2 sequences are MNHNS and SASEGT. The CDR3 loop spans 16 amino acids. CDR3 DNA sequence: TGTGCCAGCAGATTTTCGACAGGGAGAAACACCGGGGAGCTGTTTTTT. It codes for CASRFSTGRNTGELFF.

This clonotype has a count of ten or more. This chain links TRBV7-9 with TRBJ2-5; D perhaps matches TRBD1 (5 bases). Germline lookup yields CDR1 SEHNR and CDR2 FQNEAQ (reference sequence). This CDR3 is 16 amino acids long. V shed 3 bases and J shed 1 base, with 15 bases lying between them. The CDR3 DNA is TGTGCCAGCAGCTTTGGGTCTGGGGCCAGCCAAGAGACCCAGTACTTC. It translates to CASSFGSGASQETQYF.

The genes are TRBV20-1 and TRBJ2-4, with a weak D call TRBD2 (5 bases). V lost 3 bases to trimming and J lost 3 bases, with 9 bases between them. This CDR3 is 13 amino acids long. The germline CDR1 and CDR2 sequences are DFQATT and SNEGSKA (reference sequence). CDR3 amino acids: CSASSSRKNIQYF. As DNA, the CDR3 is TGCAGTGCTAGTTCTAGCCGCAAAAACATTCAGTACTTC.

To note about this clonotype: A much larger clone lies a single base off, so this may be a read error. This chain joins TRBV7-4 and TRBJ2-2, with D perhaps matching TRBD1 (5 bases). Germline V gene lookup returns CDR1 SGHVT and CDR2 SQSDAQ. There are 16 residues in the CDR3. Trimming left V 2 bases short and J 1 base short, with 11 bases between. CDR3 coding DNA: TGTGCCAGCAGCTTACGGACAAGGGGGAACACCGGGGAGCTGTTTTTT. Translated: CASSLRTRGNTGELFF. Supplemented by reference TRBV7-4 and TRBJ2-2, the full variable domain reads GAGVSQSPRYKVAKRGRDVALRCDSISGHVTLYWYRQTLGQGSEVLTYSQSDAQRDKSGRPSGRFSAERPERSVSTLKIQRTEQGDSAVYLCASSLRTRGNTGELFFGEGSRLTVL.